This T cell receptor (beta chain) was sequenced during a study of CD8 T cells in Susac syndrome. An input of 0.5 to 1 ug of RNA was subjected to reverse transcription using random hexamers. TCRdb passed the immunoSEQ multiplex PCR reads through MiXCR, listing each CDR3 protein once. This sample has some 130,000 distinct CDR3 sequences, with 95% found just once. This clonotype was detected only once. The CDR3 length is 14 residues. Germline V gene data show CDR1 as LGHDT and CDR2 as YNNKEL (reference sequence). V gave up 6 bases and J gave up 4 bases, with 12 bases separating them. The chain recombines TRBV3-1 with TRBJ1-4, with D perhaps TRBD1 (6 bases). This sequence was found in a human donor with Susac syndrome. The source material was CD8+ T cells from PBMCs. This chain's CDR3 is CASSERQVNEKLFF. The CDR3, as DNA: TGTGCCAGCAGTGAACGACAGGTTAATGAAAAACTGTTTTTT.